This T cell receptor beta chain was captured in a study of T-cell reconstitution after alpha-beta-depleted transplantation in children. Using unique molecular identifiers, the investigators prepared the TCRbeta library. TCRdb ran MiXCR on the PCR reads and lists one entry per CDR3 protein. The profile covers 300,000 or so distinct CDR3 sequences, with around 20% appearing a single time and about 10% taken by the ten largest. Findings and caveats of the study: The authors attributed T-cell counts and diversity one year after transplant mostly to newly produced T cells. Alpha-beta T cells about two months after transplant reportedly derived from several hundred expanded graft clones. Elevated TCRbeta diversity at day 60 was traced, in some patients, to surviving recipient T cells and thymic progenitors.

About this clonotype itself: What it binds is not known.

This clonotype was sampled from a male patient aged 10 to 17 who had a stem cell transplant for acute lymphoblastic leukemia, so the T cells may come from the graft donor. Source: PBMCs, mostly from graft donor cells, taken 180 days after TCRalphabeta/CD19-depleted stem cell transplant.

The DNA for the CDR3 is TGCGCCAGTTCCAAGATCGGGATACACAGGGGGCATCAGCCCCAGCATTTT. Protein: CASSKIGIHRGHQPQHF. The V gene is TRBV4-1, the J gene TRBJ1-5; 9 nucleotides match TRBD1. V shed 9 bases, J shed 5 bases, and the junction held 17 bases outside the gene matches. Germline lookup yields CDR1 MGHRA and CDR2 YSYEKL. The CDR3 loop spans 17 amino acids.